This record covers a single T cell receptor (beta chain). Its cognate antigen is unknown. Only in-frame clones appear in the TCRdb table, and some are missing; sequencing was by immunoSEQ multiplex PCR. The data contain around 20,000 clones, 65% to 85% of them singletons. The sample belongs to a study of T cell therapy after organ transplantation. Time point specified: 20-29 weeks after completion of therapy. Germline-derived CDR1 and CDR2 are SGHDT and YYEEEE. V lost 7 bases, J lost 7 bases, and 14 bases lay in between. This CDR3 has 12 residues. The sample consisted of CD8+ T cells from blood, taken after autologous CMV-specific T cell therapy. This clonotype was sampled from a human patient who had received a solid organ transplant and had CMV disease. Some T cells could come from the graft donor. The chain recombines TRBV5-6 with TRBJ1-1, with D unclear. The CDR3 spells CASGYRVGEAFF. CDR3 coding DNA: TGTGCCAGCGGTTACAGAGTGGGTGAAGCTTTCTTT.